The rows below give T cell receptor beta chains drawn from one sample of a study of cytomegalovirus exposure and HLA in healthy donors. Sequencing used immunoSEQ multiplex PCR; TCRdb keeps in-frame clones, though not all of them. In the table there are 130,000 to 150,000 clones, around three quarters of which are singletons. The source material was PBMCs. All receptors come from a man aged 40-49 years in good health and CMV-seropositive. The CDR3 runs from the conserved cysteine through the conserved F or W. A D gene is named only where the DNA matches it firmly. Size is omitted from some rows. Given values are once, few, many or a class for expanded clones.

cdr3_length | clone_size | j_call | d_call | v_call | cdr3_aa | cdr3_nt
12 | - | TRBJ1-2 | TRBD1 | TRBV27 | CASHTGGHGYTF | TGTGCCAGTCACACAGGGGGCCATGGCTACACCTTC
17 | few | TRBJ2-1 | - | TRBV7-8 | CASSPRGVGSSYNEQFF | TGTGCCAGCAGCCCCCGGGGAGTCGGGAGCTCCTACAATGAGCAGTTCTTC
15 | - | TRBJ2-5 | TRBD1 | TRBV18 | CASSNRGRGRETQYF | TGTGCCAGCTCAAACAGGGGGCGAGGGCGAGAGACCCAGTACTTC
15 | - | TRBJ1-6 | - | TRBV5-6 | CASSPRRGGNSPLHF | TGTGCCAGCAGCCCTAGGAGGGGAGGGAATTCACCCCTCCACTTT
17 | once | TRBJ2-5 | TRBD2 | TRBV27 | CASSQSGSGGGQETQYF | TGTGCCAGCTCTCAAAGTGGGTCTGGGGGGGGTCAAGAGACCCAGTACTTC
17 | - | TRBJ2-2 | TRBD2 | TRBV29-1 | CSVTRPASGGYTGELFF | TGCAGCGTAACAAGGCCTGCTAGCGGGGGGTACACCGGGGAGCTGTTTTTT
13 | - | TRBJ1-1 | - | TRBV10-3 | CAIRTPQGTEAFF | TGTGCCATCAGAACCCCACAGGGCACTGAAGCTTTCTTT
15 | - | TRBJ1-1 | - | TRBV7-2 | CASSLPTFLNTEAFF | TGTGCCAGCAGCTTGCCGACTTTCCTAAACACTGAAGCTTTCTTT
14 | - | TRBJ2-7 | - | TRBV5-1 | CASSSTTRGGEQYF | TGCGCCAGCAGCTCTACAACTAGGGGAGGCGAGCAGTACTTC
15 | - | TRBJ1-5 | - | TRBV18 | CASSPGQRINQPQHF | TGTGCCAGCTCACCCGGACAGCGGATCAATCAGCCCCAGCATTTT
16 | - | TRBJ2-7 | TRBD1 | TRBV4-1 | CASSHLSTGGIYEQYF | TGCGCCAGCAGCCACCTCTCGACAGGGGGCATCTACGAGCAGTACTTC
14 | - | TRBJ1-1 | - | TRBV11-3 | CASSMRGPNTEAFF | TGTGCCAGCAGCATGCGGGGCCCGAACACTGAAGCTTTCTTT
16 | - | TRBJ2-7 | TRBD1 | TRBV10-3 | CAISESEGQGTYEQYF | TGTGCCATCAGTGAGTCTGAGGGACAGGGGACCTACGAGCAGTACTTC
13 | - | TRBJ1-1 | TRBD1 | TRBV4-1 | CASSQTGSTEAFF | TGCGCCAGCAGCCAGACAGGGAGCACTGAAGCTTTCTTT
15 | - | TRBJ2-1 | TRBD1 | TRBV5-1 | CASSPGTGIDNEQFF | TGCGCCAGCAGCCCAGGGACAGGGATTGACAATGAGCAGTTCTTC
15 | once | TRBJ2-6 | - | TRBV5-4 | CASTLEGSGANVLTF | TGTGCCAGCACCCTCGAGGGATCTGGGGCCAACGTCCTGACTTTC
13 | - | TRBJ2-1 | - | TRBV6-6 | CASTHGVRGGQFF | TGTGCCAGCACCCACGGGGTCCGAGGGGGGCAGTTCTTC
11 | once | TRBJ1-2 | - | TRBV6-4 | CASSGAYGYTF | TGTGCCAGCAGTGGGGCCTATGGCTACACCTTC
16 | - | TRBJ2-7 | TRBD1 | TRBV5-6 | CASSGQLGTVVYEQYF | TGTGCCAGCAGCGGACAACTGGGGACAGTGGTCTACGAGCAGTACTTC
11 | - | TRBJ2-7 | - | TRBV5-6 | CASSRRDEQYF | TGTGCCAGCAGCAGGAGAGACGAGCAGTACTTC
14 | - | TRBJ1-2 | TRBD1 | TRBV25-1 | CASRPGTVNYGYTF | TGTGCCAGCAGACCCGGGACAGTGAACTATGGCTACACCTTC
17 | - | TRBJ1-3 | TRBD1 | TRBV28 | CASSSPKTGGFGNTIYF | TGTGCCAGCAGTTCACCCAAGACAGGGGGTTTTGGAAACACCATATATTTT
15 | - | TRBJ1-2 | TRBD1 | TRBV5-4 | CASSLGTGQGNGYTF | TGTGCCAGCAGCCTTGGGACGGGACAGGGGAATGGCTACACCTTC
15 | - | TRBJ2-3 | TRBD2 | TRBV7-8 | CASSVAGGAQSTQYF | TGTGCCAGCAGCGTAGCGGGGGGGGCTCAGAGTACGCAGTATTTT
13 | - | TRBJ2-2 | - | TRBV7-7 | CASSLTNTGELFF | TGTGCTAGCAGCTTGACAAACACCGGGGAGCTGTTTTTT